This entry concerns a single T cell receptor beta chain. The CDR3 length is 15 residues. The germline gives CDR1 SGDLS, CDR2 YYNGEE. Trimming removed 0 bases at V and 7 bases at J, with 16 bases between. Assay: immunoSEQ multiplex PCR; the TCRdb copy retains only in-frame clones and omits some. Here the sample spans around 1.4 million clones, 98% to 99% being singletons. The data were obtained in a study of shared clonotypes between healthy human individuals. The clonotype comes from a man younger than 40 in good health. Sequences were obtained from naive CD4+ T cells sorted from blood. The subset here: CD45RA+ positively selected. The chain employs TRBV9 and TRBJ2-5; D gene uncertain. The DNA of the CDR3 is TGTGCCAGCAGCGTAGTTGCTTCCCTAATAGGGACCCAGTACTTC. It specifies CASSVVASLIGTQYF. Full variable domain (remainder filled in from reference TRBV9 and TRBJ2-5): DSGVTQTPKHLITATGQRVTLRCSPRSGDLSVYWYQQSLDQGLQFLIQYYNGEERAKGNILERFSAQQFPDLHSELNLSSLELGDSALYFCASSVVASLIGTQYFGPGTRLLVL.